The 2 T cell receptor beta chains in this list originate from one sample, sequenced in a study of blood T cells in healthy people across ages. A second PCR of roughly 7 to 11 cycles used a sample-barcoded 5' primer and a J-beta primer mix. TCRdb processed the 5' RACE reads anew with MiXCR; each CDR3 protein has one entry. Of hundreds of thousands of distinct CDR3 sequences listed, roughly three fifths are singletons. The sample comprised blood. These receptors all stem from a man aged 40-55 years in good health.

This chain joins TRBV29-1 and TRBJ2-3, with D maybe TRBD1 (7 bases). CDR1 SQVTM and CDR2 ANQGSEA come from the germline V gene. The ends were cut back, 7 bases at V and 10 bases at J, with 18 bases in the middle. The CDR3 runs to 12 residues. The DNA of the CDR3 is TGCAGCGCAGACTCAACAGGGGACTCGCAGTATTTT. Amino acid sequence: CSADSTGDSQYF.

On this clonotype itself: A read error may be the cause here, since a much bigger clone is one base away. The chain has TRBV5-1 and TRBJ2-1; D is perhaps TRBD1 (5 bases). This CDR3 spans 11 amino acids. V gave up 5 bases and J gave up 13 bases, with 13 bases separating them. Germline V gene lookup returns CDR1 SGHRS and CDR2 YFSETQ. The chain's CDR3 is CASRAGQTQFF. The CDR3 DNA reads as TGCGCCAGCAGAGCAGGGCAGACCCAGTTCTTC.